A single sample gave rise to the 32 T cell receptor beta chains below, sequenced in a study of cytotoxic CD8 clonotypes in ibrutinib-treated CLL. Libraries were prepared by immunoSEQ multiplex PCR; TCRdb keeps only in-frame clonotypes and omits some of them. Of about 140,000 clones in the sample, around 90% were seen once. The sequencing used PBMCs, collected after 12 months of ibrutinib treatment. The receptor set was obtained from a human donor with chronic lymphocytic leukemia.

The chain recombines TRBV7-8 with TRBJ1-2; possibly TRBD1 for D (6 bases). The CDR3 spans 15 residues. The germline V and J ends were trimmed by 5 bases and 7 bases, with 20 bases remaining between them. Germline V CDR1 and CDR2: SGHVS, FQNEAQ. CDR3 nucleotide sequence: TGTGCCAGCAGCCCCCCGGGACACGCTGTAGGTGGCTACACCTTC. It specifies CASSPPGHAVGGYTF.

The J gene is TRBJ2-5, the V gene TRBV11-2; D perhaps matches TRBD2 (5 bases). This CDR3 region has 16 residues. The ends were cut back, 0 bases at V and 4 bases at J, with 15 bases in the middle. Germline V gives CDR1 SGHAT, CDR2 FQNNGV. CDR3 DNA sequence: TGTGCCAGCAGCTTAGATATCGGAGGCAGCCTAGAGACCCAGTACTTC. This encodes CASSLDIGGSLETQYF. Filled out from reference TRBV11-2 and TRBJ2-5, the complete variable domain reads EAGVAQSPRYKIIEKRQSVAFWCNPISGHATLYWYQQILGQGPKLLIQFQNNGVVDDSQLPKDRFSAERLKGVDSTLKIQPAKLEDSAVYLCASSLDIGGSLETQYFGPGTRLLVL.

The chain joins TRBV19 to TRBJ2-7; TRBD2 matches 8 bases. The junction had 16 bases not matched to a gene; V was cut back by 6 bases and J by 9 bases. There are 15 residues in the CDR3. Germline loops: CDR1 LNHDA, CDR2 SQIVND (reference sequence). The CDR3 region has the DNA TGTGCCAGTAGCACCGGAGTAGCGGGATCAGCGGTGCAGTACTTC. It is translated as CASSTGVAGSAVQYF.

V and J are TRBV10-3 and TRBJ1-2; D uncertain. V was trimmed by 6 bases and J by 5 bases, leaving 16 bases between them. This CDR3 region has 14 residues. Germline V gene data show CDR1 as ENHRY and CDR2 as SYGVKD. The CDR3, as DNA: TGTGCCATCAGCCCCGAATCTAAAATTTATGGCTACACCTTC. It encodes CAISPESKIYGYTF.

The CDR3 DNA reads TGTGCCAGCAGTTTATCGGGAGCAACAGAATCCAATAACTATGGCTACACCTTC. This codes for CASSLSGATESNNYGYTF. The chain links TRBV27 to TRBJ1-2; no reliable D call. The CDR3 loop spans 18 amino acids. V shed 0 bases and J shed 1 base, with 18 bases lying between them. Per germline, CDR1 MNHEY and CDR2 SMNVEV (reference sequence).

The chain couples TRBV28 to TRBJ2-3; TRBD1 aligns across 8 bases. With 8 bases clipped from V and 6 bases from J, the junction kept 10 bases outside the gene matches. Germline CDR1 is MDHEN and CDR2 is SYDVKM. The CDR3 spans 14 residues. In DNA, the CDR3 is TGTGCCAGCCAGGGGGCTGACGGACGCGATACGCAGTATTTT. It codes for CASQGADGRDTQYF.

CDR3 bases: TGCGCCAGCAGCCAAGGGTCGGAATACTATGGCTACACCTTC. Translating it yields CASSQGSEYYGYTF. This chain joins TRBV4-3 and TRBJ1-2; D unclear. Looked up from germline, CDR1 is LGHNA and CDR2 is YSLEER. Deletions cut 1 base from V and 3 bases from J, with 9 bases between. This CDR3 is built from 14 residues.

The chain carries TRBV10-2 and TRBJ2-1, with 11 bases matching TRBD2. This CDR3 spans 15 amino acids. CDR1 is WSHSY and CDR2 is SAAADI in the germline V gene. V shed 1 base and J 10 bases; nucleotides not matched to a gene: 6. Here the CDR3 reads CASSEFRLAGSEQFF. DNA for the CDR3: TGCGCCAGCAGTGAGTTCCGACTAGCGGGAAGCGAGCAGTTCTTC.

This chain joins TRBV28 and TRBJ1-2; the match to TRBD1 covers 10 bases. V was clipped by 3 bases and J by 1 base; unmatched bases: 5. Germline-derived CDR1 and CDR2 are MDHEN and SYDVKM. The CDR3 runs 16 residues. CDR3 amino acids: CASSFPDRGYNYGYTF. DNA for the CDR3: TGTGCCAGCAGTTTCCCGGACAGGGGGTATAACTATGGCTACACCTTC.

The chain employs TRBV28 and TRBJ2-7; D not resolved. This CDR3 has 12 residues. Deletions cut 6 bases from V and 4 bases from J, with 10 bases between. Germline-derived CDR1 and CDR2 are MDHEN and SYDVKM. Here the CDR3 reads CASSGLQYEQYF. CDR3 nucleotide sequence: TGTGCCAGCAGCGGGCTCCAATACGAGCAGTACTTC.

Details on this clone: Other DNA sequences of this sample code for an identical CDR3. The CDR3, as DNA: TGTGCCAGCTCACCCGGGGGGGGCAATCAGCCCCAGCATTTT. As protein: CASSPGGGNQPQHF. The V and J genes are TRBV18 and TRBJ1-5; D is possibly TRBD1 (5 bases). The CDR3 consists of 14 residues. Trimming stripped 3 bases from V and 2 bases from J, with 8 bases between. From germline, CDR1 is KGHSH and CDR2 LQKENI. Filled out from reference TRBV18 and TRBJ1-5, the complete variable domain reads NAGVMQNPRHLVRRRGQEARLRCSPMKGHSHVYWYRQLPEEGLKFMVYLQKENIIDESGMPKERFSAEFPKEGPSILRIQQVVRGDSAAYFCASSPGGGNQPQHFGDGTRLSIL.

The CDR3 DNA reads TGTGCCAGCAGCAATAAAAAGGGCGAGCAGTACTTC. It yields the protein CASSNKKGEQYF. V is TRBV21-1 and J is TRBJ2-7. TRBV21-1 is a listed pseudogene. The CDR3 runs to 12 residues.

The CDR3 loop is CATSRDGGGRAGDTQYF. CDR3 nucleotide sequence: TGTGCCACCAGCAGAGACGGGGGCGGGAGGGCCGGGGATACGCAGTATTTT. The chain links TRBV15 to TRBJ2-3; 9 bases are shared with TRBD2. The CDR3 spans 17 residues. V was clipped by 0 bases and J by 6 bases; unmatched bases: 10. Germline V gene data show CDR1 as LNHNV and CDR2 as YYDKDF (reference sequence).

Concerning this clone: Germline and junction disagree at one end, which may indicate a read error. This rearrangement joins TRBV2 to TRBJ2-7, with D unresolved. The CDR3 length is 12 residues. The germline V gene encodes CDR1 SNHLY and CDR2 FYNNEI. CDR3 coding DNA: TGTGCCAGCCGTGAGGTTTCCTACGAGCAGTACTTC. Translating gives CASREVSYEQYF.

J is TRBJ2-5 and V is TRBV9; possibly TRBD2 for D (6 bases). Germline-derived CDR1 and CDR2 are SGDLS and YYNGEE. The CDR3 length is 14 residues. Trimming removed 7 bases at V and 0 bases at J, with 13 bases between. CDR3 amino acids: CASAGPGYQETQYF. CDR3 coding DNA: TGTGCCAGCGCGGGACCTGGGTACCAAGAGACCCAGTACTTC.

The rearrangement uses TRBV18 and TRBJ2-1, with D perhaps being TRBD1 or TRBD2 (5 bases each). V dropped 6 bases and J dropped 8 bases, with 14 bases sitting between them. The CDR3 sequence is 13 residues long. Looked up from germline, CDR1 is KGHSH and CDR2 is LQKENI. This CDR3 reads CASSAGAGYEQFF. As DNA, the CDR3 is TGTGCCAGCTCCGCCGGGGCCGGATATGAGCAGTTCTTC.

The V call is TRBV19, the J call TRBJ1-5, with a weak D call TRBD1 (5 bases). Trimming cost V 5 bases and J 3 bases, with 17 bases left between them. The CDR3 extends over 16 amino acids. Germline assignment: CDR1 LNHDA and CDR2 SQIVND (reference sequence). The CDR3 region is CASSLVGTGFNQPQHF. The CDR3 DNA reads as TGTGCCAGTAGTCTCGTTGGGACGGGATTCAATCAGCCCCAGCATTTT. The complete variable domain, with remaining parts taken from reference TRBV19 and TRBJ1-5, reads DGGITQSPKYLFRKEGQNVTLSCEQNLNHDAMYWYRQDPGQGLRLIYYSQIVNDFQKGDIAEGYSVSREKKESFPLTVTSAQKNPTAFYLCASSLVGTGFNQPQHFGDGTRLSIL.

CDR3 coding DNA: TGTGCCAGCAGTTACCGACGCGGAGGCCTCTACAATGAGCAGTTCTTC. This translates into CASSYRRGGLYNEQFF. The chain employs TRBV6-6 and TRBJ2-1, with D perhaps matching TRBD2 (5 bases). The CDR3 is made up of 16 amino acids. The V end lost 2 bases, the J end lost 3 bases, and 14 bases lay between the germline ends. Germline-derived CDR1 and CDR2 are MNHNY and SVGAGI (reference sequence).

The rearrangement links TRBV9 to TRBJ2-5; 10 bases map to TRBD2. Germline loops: CDR1 SGDLS, CDR2 YYNGEE. The CDR3 has 15 residues. V was clipped by 0 bases and J by 5 bases; unmatched bases: 4. In DNA form, the CDR3 reads TGTGCCAGCAGCGTAGTTCTAGCGGGAGTTGAGACCCAGTACTTC. It specifies CASSVVLAGVETQYF.

The V gene is TRBV5-1, the J gene TRBJ2-1, with 12 bases identical to TRBD1. The V gene end was trimmed by 4 bases and the J gene end by 4 bases; junction bases not matched to a gene: 9. The CDR3 is 17 residues long. The germline gives CDR1 SGHRS, CDR2 YFSETQ. CDR3 in amino acids: CASSAGTGGSRYNEQFF. For the CDR3, the DNA is TGCGCCAGCAGCGCCGGGACAGGGGGCTCGAGGTACAATGAGCAGTTCTTC.

This clone was counted a single time. The CDR3 nucleotides read TGTGCCAGCAATCCGAAGGGAAAGTTGAACACTGAAGCTTTCTTT. Protein product: CASNPKGKLNTEAFF. The chain uses TRBV6-4 and TRBJ1-1; D is undetermined. Per germline, CDR1 MRHNA and CDR2 SNTAGT. V lost 7 bases and J 0 bases, leaving 15 bases between the germline ends. This CDR3 is 15 amino acids long.

The V and J genes are TRBV4-3 and TRBJ2-1, with 12 bases lining up with TRBD2. V lost 4 bases to trimming and J lost 8 bases; unmatched junction nucleotides: 6. CDR3 size: 15 residues. Per germline, CDR1 LGHNA and CDR2 YSLEER. DNA for the CDR3: TGCGCCAGCAGCCCTAGCGGGAGGGGTACCGATGAGCAGTTCTTC. This codes for CASSPSGRGTDEQFF.

This chain uses TRBV7-6 with TRBJ2-7; tentatively, D is TRBD1 or TRBD2 (5 bases each). Germline-derived CDR1 and CDR2 are SGHVS and FNYEAQ. V dropped 5 bases and J dropped 3 bases, with 14 bases sitting between them. The CDR3 spans 14 residues. The CDR3 DNA is TGTGCCAGCAGCCCCAGGGAGAGGGGCTACGAGCAGTACTTC. Protein sequence: CASSPRERGYEQYF.

The chain is built from TRBV6-5 and TRBJ1-5; D unclear. The CDR3 runs to 11 residues. Germline V gives CDR1 MNHEY, CDR2 SVGAGI. DNA for the CDR3: TGTGCTACGGGTTTGAATCAGCCCCAGCATTTT. Translating it yields CATGLNQPQHF.

The chain recombines TRBV13 with TRBJ2-1, with a tentative D call TRBD2 (5 bases). V lost 0 bases to trimming and J lost 7 bases, with 10 bases between them. This CDR3 has 14 amino acids. Germline CDR1 PRHDT, CDR2 FYEKMQ (reference sequence). CDR3 DNA sequence: TGTGCCAGCAGCTTAGGGACTACGGGTAATGAGCAGTTCTTC. Protein: CASSLGTTGNEQFF.

This chain uses TRBV5-5 with TRBJ2-7; D may correspond to TRBD1 or TRBD2 (6 bases each). This CDR3 region has 16 residues. The V gene lost 0 bases and the J gene lost 6 bases, with 19 bases spanning the gap. Per germline, CDR1 SGHKS and CDR2 YYEKEE (reference sequence). Written as DNA, the CDR3 is TGTGCCAGCAGCTTGGCGGCCCGGGGGCCAGAGGGCGAGCAGTACTTC. Its protein is CASSLAARGPEGEQYF.

J is TRBJ2-5 and V is TRBV11-2; D possibly corresponds to TRBD1 (6 bases). V was clipped by 7 bases and J by 1 base, with 13 bases between them. This CDR3 is built from 14 residues. CDR1 and CDR2 (germline): SGHAT, FQNNGV. CDR3 in DNA: TGTGCCAGCAACCCCACAGGGATCCAAGAGACCCAGTACTTC. Translating it yields CASNPTGIQETQYF.

The V gene is TRBV6-5, the J gene TRBJ2-7; possible D gene TRBD1, 5 bases. This CDR3 is built from 15 residues. The germline V and J ends were trimmed by 3 bases and 3 bases, with 15 bases remaining between them. Germline V gene sequence: CDR1 MNHEY, CDR2 SVGAGI. CDR3 in amino acids: CASSYWQGNHYEQYF. In DNA, the CDR3 is TGTGCCAGCAGTTATTGGCAGGGAAATCACTACGAGCAGTACTTC.

The chain recombines TRBV10-3 with TRBJ2-2, with 8 bases identical to TRBD1. Unmatched junction bases numbered 8, after V lost 7 bases and J lost 4 bases. The CDR3 is made up of 15 amino acids. CDR1 and CDR2 from the germline V gene are ENHRY and SYGVKD. In DNA form, the CDR3 reads TGTGCCATCACCACGGACAGGGTGGGCACCGGGGAGCTGTTTTTT. Protein: CAITTDRVGTGELFF.

The chain recombines TRBV6-5 with TRBJ1-1; D is unclear. Trimming pared 2 bases from V and 3 bases from J, leaving 10 bases between. The CDR3 is made up of 14 amino acids. Germline CDR1 MNHEY, CDR2 SVGAGI. CDR3: CASSYISGDTEAFF. The CDR3 region has the DNA TGTGCCAGCAGTTACATCTCCGGGGACACTGAAGCTTTCTTT.

The sample holds one count of this clone. CDR3 bases: TGCGCCAGCTCTGAATCTGGCGAGCAGTACTTC. Translation: CASSESGEQYF. The V gene is TRBV4-1, the J gene TRBJ2-7; D not certain. This CDR3 region has 11 residues. CDR1 and CDR2 from the germline V gene are MGHRA and YSYEKL. Trimming pared 8 bases from V and 6 bases from J, leaving 11 bases between.

The rearrangement links TRBV11-2 to TRBJ1-3, with a weak D call TRBD1 (5 bases). Germline-derived CDR1 and CDR2 are SGHAT and FQNNGV. CDR3 length equals 14 residues. Trimming removed 5 bases at V and 11 bases at J, with 19 bases between. CDR3 coding DNA: TGTGCCAGCAGCGGATCACAGGTTACCGGGGCCATATATTTT. Protein product: CASSGSQVTGAIYF.